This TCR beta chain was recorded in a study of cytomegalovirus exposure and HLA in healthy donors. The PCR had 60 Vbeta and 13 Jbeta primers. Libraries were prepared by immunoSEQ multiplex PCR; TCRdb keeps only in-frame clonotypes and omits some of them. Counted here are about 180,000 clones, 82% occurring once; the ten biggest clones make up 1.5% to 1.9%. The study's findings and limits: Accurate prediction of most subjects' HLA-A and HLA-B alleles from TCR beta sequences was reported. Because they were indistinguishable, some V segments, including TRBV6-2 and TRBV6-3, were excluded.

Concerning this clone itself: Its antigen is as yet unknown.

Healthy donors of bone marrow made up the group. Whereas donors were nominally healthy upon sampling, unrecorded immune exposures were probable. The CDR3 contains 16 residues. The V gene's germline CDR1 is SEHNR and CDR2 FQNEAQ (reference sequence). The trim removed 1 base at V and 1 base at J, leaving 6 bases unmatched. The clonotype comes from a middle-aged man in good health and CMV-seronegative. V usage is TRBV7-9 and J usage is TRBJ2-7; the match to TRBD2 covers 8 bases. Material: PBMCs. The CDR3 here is CASSLGLAGSSYEQYF. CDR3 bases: TGTGCCAGCAGCTTAGGGTTAGCGGGATCTTCCTACGAGCAGTACTTC.